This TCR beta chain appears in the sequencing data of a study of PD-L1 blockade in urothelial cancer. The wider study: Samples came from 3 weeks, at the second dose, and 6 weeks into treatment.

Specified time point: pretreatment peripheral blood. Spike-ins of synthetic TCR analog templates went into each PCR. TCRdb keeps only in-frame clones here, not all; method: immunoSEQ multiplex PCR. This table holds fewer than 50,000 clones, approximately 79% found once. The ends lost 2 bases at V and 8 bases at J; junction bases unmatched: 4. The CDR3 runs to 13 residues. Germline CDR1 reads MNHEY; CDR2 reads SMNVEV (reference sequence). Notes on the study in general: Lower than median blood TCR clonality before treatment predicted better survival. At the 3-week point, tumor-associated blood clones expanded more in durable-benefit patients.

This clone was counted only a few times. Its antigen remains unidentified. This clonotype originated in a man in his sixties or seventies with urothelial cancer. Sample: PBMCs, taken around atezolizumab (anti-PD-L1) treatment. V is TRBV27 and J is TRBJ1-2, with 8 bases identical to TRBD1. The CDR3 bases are TGTGCCAGCAGTTTAAGGGCAGGGGGCGGCTACACCTTC. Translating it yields CASSLRAGGGYTF.